This T cell receptor (beta chain) was sequenced in a study of early T cells in non-severe SARS-CoV-2 infection. Study results and caveats: Matching with VDJdb favored anti-spike CD8 responses (missing private and CD4 specificities).

MiXCR, applied by TCRdb to the 5' RACE reads, yields one record per CDR3 protein. The sample consists of fewer than 40,000 distinct CDR3 sequences, roughly 6.3% of them appearing once. This clonotype was counted many times. Its specificity is unknown. What was sequenced was whole blood. This TCR came from an adult who was a healthcare worker with PCR-confirmed SARS-CoV-2 infection or an uninfected control (not recorded which).

The CDR3 region has the DNA TGTGCCAGCAGCGGAGGACACAGTGAAGCTTTCTTT. It encodes CASSGGHSEAFF. The chain carries TRBV7-9 and TRBJ1-1, with D possibly matching TRBD1 (5 bases). The CDR3 extends over 12 amino acids. Trimming stripped 5 bases from V and 7 bases from J, with 11 bases between. Per germline, CDR1 SEHNR and CDR2 FQNEAQ (reference sequence).